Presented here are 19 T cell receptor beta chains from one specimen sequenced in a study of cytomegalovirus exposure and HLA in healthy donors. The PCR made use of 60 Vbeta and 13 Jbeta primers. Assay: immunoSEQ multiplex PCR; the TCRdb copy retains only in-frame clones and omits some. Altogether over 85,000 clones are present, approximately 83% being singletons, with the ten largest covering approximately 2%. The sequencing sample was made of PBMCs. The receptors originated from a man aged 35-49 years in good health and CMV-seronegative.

This CDR3 reads CASSYSIAGGREQYF. DNA for the CDR3: TGTGCCAGCAGTTACTCGATAGCGGGGGGGAGGGAGCAGTACTTC. The genes are TRBV6-6 and TRBJ2-7, with TRBD2 matching 11 bases. V was pared by 0 bases and J by 7 bases, with 5 bases of the junction left unmatched. CDR3 size: 15 residues. The germline CDR1 and CDR2 sequences are MNHNY and SVGAGI (reference sequence).

In DNA form, the CDR3 reads TGTGCCAGCAGTTCGCAGGGGACGGGGGGCTACACCTTC. Translating it yields CASSSQGTGGYTF. The J gene is TRBJ1-2, the V gene TRBV28; possibly TRBD1 for D (6 bases). The germline V and J ends were trimmed by 4 bases and 8 bases, with 14 bases remaining between them. The CDR3 is made up of 13 amino acids. Germline V gives CDR1 MDHEN, CDR2 SYDVKM.

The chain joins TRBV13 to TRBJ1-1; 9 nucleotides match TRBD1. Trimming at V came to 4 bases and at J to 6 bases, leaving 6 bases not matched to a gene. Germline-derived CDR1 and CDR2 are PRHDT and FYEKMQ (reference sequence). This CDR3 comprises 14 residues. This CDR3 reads CASSSRDRVSEAFF. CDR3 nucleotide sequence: TGTGCCAGCAGCTCTCGGGACAGGGTTTCTGAAGCTTTCTTT.

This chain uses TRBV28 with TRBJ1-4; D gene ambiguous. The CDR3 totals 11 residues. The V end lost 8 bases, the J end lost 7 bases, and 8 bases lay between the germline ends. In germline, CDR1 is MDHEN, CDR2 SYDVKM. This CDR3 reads CASAPREKLFF. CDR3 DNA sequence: TGTGCCAGCGCACCGCGTGAAAAACTGTTTTTT.

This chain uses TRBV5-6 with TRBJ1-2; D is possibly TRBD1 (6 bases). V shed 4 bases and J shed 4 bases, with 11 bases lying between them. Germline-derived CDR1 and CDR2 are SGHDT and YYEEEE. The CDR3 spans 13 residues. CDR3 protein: CASSPSRGYGYTF. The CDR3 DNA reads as TGTGCCAGCAGCCCTTCCAGGGGCTATGGCTACACCTTC.

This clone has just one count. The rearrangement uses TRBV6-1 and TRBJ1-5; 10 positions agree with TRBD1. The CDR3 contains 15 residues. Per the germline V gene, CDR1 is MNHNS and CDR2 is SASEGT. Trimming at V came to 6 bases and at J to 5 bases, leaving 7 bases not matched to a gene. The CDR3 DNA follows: TGTGCCAGCAGCAGACAGGGGGCTATAGATCAGCCCCAGCATTTT. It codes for CASSRQGAIDQPQHF.

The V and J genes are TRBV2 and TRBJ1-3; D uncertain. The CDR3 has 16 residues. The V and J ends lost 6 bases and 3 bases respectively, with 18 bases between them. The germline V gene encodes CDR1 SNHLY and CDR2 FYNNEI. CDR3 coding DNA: TGTGCCAGCAGCTCCGGACGAGGGTTGGGTGGAAACACCATATATTTT. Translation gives CASSSGRGLGGNTIYF.

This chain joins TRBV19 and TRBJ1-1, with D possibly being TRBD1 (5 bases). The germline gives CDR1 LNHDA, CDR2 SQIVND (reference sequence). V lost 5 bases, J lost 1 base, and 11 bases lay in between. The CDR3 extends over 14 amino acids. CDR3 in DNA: TGTGCCAGTAGTGGAGGGACGGGGAACACTGAAGCTTTCTTT. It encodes CASSGGTGNTEAFF.

CDR3 sequence: CASSLAATAEAFF. In nucleotides, the CDR3 is TGTGCCAGCAGCTTGGCAGCGACGGCTGAAGCTTTCTTT. The chain links TRBV5-4 to TRBJ1-1; D unresolved. The CDR3 covers 13 residues. Germline CDR1 reads SGHNT; CDR2 reads YYREEE (reference sequence). Trimming stripped 0 bases from V and 6 bases from J, with 9 bases between. The whole variable domain, remainder taken from reference TRBV5-4 and TRBJ1-1, is ETGVTQSPTHLIKTRGQQVTLRCSSQSGHNTVSWYQQALGQGPQFIFQYYREEENGRGNFPPRFSGLQFPNYSSELNVNALELDDSALYLCASSLAATAEAFFGQGTRLTVV.

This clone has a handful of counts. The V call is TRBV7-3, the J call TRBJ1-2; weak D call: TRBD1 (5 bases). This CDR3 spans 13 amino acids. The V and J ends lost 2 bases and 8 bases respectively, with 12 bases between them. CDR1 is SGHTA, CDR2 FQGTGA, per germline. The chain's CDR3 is CASSLEAQGGYTF. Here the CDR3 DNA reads TGTGCCAGCAGCTTAGAGGCTCAGGGCGGCTACACCTTC.

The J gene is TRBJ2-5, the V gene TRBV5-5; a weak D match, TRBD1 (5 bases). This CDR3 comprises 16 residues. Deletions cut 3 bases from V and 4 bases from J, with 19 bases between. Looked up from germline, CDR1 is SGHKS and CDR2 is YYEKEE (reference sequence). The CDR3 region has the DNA TGTGCCAGCAGCTCGGACATAGGTTTTGGTGCAGAGACCCAGTACTTC. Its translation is CASSSDIGFGAETQYF.

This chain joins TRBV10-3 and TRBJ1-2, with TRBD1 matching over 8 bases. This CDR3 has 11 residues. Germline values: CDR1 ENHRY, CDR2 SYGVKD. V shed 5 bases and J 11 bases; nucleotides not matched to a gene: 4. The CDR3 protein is CAISRDRRYTF. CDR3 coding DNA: TGTGCCATCAGTCGGGACAGGAGATACACCTTC.

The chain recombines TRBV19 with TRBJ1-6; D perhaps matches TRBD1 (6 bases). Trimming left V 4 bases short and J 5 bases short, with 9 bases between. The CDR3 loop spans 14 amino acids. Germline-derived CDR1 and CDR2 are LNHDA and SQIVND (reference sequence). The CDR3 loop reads CASSTGVNNSPLHF. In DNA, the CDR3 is TGTGCCAGTAGTACAGGGGTTAATAATTCACCCCTCCACTTT.

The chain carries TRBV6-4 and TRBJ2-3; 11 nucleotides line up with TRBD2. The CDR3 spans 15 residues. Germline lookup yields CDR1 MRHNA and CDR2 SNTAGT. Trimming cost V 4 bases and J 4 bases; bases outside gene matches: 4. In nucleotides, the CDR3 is TGTGCCAGCAGTGCCCTAGCGGGGGGATCAGATACGCAGTATTTT. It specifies CASSALAGGSDTQYF.

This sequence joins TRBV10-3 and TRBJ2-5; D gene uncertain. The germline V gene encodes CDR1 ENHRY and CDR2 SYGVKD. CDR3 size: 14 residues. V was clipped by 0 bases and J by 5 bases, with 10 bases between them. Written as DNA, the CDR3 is TGTGCCATCAGTGAGTCGGAGATCCAGGAGACCCAGTACTTC. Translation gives CAISESEIQETQYF.

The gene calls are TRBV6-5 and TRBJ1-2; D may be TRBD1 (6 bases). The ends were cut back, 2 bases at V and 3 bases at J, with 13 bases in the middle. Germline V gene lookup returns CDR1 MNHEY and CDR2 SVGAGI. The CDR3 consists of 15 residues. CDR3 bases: TGTGCCAGCAGTTACACCCCGGGACACTACTATGGCTACACCTTC. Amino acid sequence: CASSYTPGHYYGYTF.

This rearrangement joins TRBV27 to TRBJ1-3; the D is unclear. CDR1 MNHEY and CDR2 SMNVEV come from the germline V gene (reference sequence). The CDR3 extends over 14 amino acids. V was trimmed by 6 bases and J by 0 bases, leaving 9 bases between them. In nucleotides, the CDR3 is TGTGCCAGCAGCCCGACTGGCTCTGGAAACACCATATATTTT. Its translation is CASSPTGSGNTIYF.

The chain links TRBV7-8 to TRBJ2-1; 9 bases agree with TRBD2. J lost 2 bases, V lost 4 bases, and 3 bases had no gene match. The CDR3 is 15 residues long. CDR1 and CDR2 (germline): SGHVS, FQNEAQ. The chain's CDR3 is CASSSLAGAYNEQFF. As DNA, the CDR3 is TGTGCCAGCAGCTCATTAGCGGGGGCCTACAATGAGCAGTTCTTC.

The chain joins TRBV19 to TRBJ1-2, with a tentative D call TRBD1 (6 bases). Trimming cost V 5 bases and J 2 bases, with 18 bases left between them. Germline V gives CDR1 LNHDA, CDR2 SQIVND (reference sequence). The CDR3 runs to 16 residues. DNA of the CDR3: TGTGCCAGTAGTGACCCCGGGGACAAAGGGAACTATGGCTACACCTTC. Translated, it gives CASSDPGDKGNYGYTF.